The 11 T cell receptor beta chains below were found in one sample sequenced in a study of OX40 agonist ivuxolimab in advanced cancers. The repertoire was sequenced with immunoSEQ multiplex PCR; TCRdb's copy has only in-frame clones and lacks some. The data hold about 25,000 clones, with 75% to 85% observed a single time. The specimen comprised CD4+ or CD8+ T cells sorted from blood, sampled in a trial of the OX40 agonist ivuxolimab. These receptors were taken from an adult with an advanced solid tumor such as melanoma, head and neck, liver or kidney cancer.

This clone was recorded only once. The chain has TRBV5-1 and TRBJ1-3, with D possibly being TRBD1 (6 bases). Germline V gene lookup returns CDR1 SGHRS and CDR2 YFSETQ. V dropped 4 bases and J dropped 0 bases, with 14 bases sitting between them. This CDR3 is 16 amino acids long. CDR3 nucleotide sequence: TGCGCCAGCAGCACCGCGGGGGCCAGCTCTGGAAACACCATATATTTT. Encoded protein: CASSTAGASSGNTIYF.

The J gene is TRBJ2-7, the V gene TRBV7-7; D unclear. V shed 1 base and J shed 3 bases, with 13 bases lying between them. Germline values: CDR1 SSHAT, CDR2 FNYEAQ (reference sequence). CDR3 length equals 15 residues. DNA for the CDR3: TGTGCCAGCAGCTTAGAGAGTAGCCCCAGCTACGAGCAGTACTTC. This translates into CASSLESSPSYEQYF.

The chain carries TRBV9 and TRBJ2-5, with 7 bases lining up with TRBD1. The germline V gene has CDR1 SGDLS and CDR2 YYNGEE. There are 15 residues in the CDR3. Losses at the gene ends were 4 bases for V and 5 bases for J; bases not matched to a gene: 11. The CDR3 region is CASSTGTAIWETQYF. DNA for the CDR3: TGTGCCAGCAGCACCGGGACAGCCATTTGGGAGACCCAGTACTTC.

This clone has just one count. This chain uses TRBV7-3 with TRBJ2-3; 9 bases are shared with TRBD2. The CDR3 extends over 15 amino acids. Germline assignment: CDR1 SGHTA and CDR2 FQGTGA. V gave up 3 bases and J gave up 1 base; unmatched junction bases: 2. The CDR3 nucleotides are TGTGCCAGCAGCTTTCTAGCGGGGCGCACAGATACGCAGTATTTT. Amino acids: CASSFLAGRTDTQYF.

CDR3 coding DNA: TGTGCCAGCAGCTTATGGGGTGATGATGGCTACACCTTC. Translated: CASSLWGDDGYTF. V gene TRBV7-9 combines with J gene TRBJ1-2, with D unresolved. Trimming stripped 2 bases from V and 6 bases from J, with 10 bases between. The CDR3 contains 13 residues. Germline CDR1 is SEHNR and CDR2 is FQNEAQ (reference sequence).

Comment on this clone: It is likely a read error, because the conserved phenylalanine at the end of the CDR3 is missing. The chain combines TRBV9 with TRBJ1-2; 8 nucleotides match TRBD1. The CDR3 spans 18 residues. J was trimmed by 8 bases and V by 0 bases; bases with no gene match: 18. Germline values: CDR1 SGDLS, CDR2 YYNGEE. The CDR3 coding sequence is TGTGCCAGCAGCGTAGTGTCTGAGTTATCGGGACAGGTCGGCGGCTACACCCTC. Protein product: CASSVVSELSGQVGGYTL.

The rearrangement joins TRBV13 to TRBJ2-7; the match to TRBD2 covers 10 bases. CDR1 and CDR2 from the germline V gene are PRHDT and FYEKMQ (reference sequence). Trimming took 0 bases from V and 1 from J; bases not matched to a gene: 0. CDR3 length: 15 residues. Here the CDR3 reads CASSLGTSGSYEQYF. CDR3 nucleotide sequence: TGTGCCAGCAGCTTAGGGACTAGCGGGTCCTACGAGCAGTACTTC.

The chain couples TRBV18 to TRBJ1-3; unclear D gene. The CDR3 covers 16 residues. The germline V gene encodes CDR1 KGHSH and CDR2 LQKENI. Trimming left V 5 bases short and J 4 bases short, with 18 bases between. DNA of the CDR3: TGTGCCAGCTCAGACCTTGCGGCGGGGAGCGGAAACACCATATATTTT. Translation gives CASSDLAAGSGNTIYF.

The CDR3 spells CASSPDRLTQYF. DNA for the CDR3: TGCGCCAGCAGCCCCGACAGACTAACGCAGTATTTT. The J gene is TRBJ2-3, the V gene TRBV4-3; tentatively, D is TRBD1 or TRBD2 (5 bases each). Germline CDR1 and CDR2: LGHNA and YSLEER. Between the trimmed V and J ends, which lost 4 bases and 9 bases, there was a span of 11 bases. The CDR3 totals 12 residues.

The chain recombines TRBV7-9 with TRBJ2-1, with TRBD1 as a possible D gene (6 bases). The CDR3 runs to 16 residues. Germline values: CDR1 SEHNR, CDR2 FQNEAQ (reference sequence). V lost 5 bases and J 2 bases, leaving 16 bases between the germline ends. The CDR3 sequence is CASSQIQRTAYNEQFF. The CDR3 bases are TGTGCCAGCAGCCAAATACAGCGGACAGCCTACAATGAGCAGTTCTTC.

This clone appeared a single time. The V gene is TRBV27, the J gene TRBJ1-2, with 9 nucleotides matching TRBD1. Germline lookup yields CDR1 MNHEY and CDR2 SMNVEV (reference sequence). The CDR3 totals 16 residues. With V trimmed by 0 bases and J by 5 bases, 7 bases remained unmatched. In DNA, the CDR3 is TGTGCCAGCAGTTTATCCAAAACAGGGGGCGGGTATGGCTACACCTTC. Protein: CASSLSKTGGGYGYTF.